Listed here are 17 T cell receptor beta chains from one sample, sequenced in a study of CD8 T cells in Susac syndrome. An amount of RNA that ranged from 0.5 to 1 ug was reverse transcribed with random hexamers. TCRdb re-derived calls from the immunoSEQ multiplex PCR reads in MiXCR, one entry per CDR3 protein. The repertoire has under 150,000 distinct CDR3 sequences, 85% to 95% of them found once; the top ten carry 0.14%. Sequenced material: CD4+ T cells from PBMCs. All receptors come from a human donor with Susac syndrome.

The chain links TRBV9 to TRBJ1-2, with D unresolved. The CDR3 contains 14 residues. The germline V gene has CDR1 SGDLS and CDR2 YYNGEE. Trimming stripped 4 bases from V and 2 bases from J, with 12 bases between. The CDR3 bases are TGTGCCAGCAGCCTTACGCAGATGAACTATGGCTACACCTTC. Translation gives CASSLTQMNYGYTF.

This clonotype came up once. This CDR3 is CASSLVGGGYEQYF. CDR3 coding DNA: TGTGCCAGCAGCTTGGTTGGCGGGGGGTACGAGCAGTACTTC. The chain recombines TRBV5-6 with TRBJ2-7, with TRBD2 identical over 8 bases. Trimming took 0 bases from V and 4 from J; bases not matched to a gene: 3. Looked up from germline, CDR1 is SGHDT and CDR2 is YYEEEE. The length of the CDR3 is 14 residues.

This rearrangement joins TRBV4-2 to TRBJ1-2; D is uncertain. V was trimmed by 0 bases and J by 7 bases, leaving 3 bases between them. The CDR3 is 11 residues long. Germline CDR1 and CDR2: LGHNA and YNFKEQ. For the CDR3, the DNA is TGTGCCAGCAGCCAAGAGAGTGGCTACACCTTC. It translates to CASSQESGYTF.

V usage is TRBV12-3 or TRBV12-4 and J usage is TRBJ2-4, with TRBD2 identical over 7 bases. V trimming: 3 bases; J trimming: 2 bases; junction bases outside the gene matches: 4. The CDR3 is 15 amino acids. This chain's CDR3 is CASSFVGGSKNIQYF. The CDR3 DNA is TGTGCCAGCAGTTTCGTGGGGGGGTCCAAAAACATTCAGTACTTC.

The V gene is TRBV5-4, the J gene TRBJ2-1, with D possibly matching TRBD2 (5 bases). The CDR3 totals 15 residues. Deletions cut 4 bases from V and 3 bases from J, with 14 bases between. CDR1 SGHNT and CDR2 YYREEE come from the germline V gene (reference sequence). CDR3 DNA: TGTGCCAGCAGCCCTATCGACGGGGACTACAATGAGCAGTTCTTC. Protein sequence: CASSPIDGDYNEQFF.

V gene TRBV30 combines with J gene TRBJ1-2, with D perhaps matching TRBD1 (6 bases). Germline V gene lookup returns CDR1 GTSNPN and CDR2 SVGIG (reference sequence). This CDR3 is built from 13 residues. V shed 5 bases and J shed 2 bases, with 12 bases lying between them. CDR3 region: CAWGGQANYGYTF. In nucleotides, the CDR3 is TGTGCCTGGGGGGGGCAGGCGAACTATGGCTACACCTTC.

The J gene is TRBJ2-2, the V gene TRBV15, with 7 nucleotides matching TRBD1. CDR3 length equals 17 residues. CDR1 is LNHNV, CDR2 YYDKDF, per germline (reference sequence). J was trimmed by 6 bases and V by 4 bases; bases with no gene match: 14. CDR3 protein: CATSIIRGSIVSGELFF. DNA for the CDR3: TGTGCCACCAGCATCATCAGGGGGTCTATTGTGTCCGGGGAGCTGTTTTTT.

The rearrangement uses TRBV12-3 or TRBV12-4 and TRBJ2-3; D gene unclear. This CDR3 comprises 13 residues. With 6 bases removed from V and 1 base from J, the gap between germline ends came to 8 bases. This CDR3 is CASSQIGTDTQYF. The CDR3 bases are TGTGCCAGCAGCCAAATAGGCACAGATACGCAGTATTTT.

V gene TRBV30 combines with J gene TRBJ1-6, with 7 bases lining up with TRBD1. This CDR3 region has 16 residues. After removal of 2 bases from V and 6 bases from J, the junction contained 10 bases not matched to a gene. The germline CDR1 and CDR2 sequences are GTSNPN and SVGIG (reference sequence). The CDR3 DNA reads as TGTGCCTGGAGTCAGGGAGGGGGCTTTAGTAATTCACCCCTCCACTTT. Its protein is CAWSQGGGFSNSPLHF. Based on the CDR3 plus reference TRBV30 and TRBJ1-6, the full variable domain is SQTIHQWPATLVQPVGSPLSLECTVEGTSNPNLYWYRQAAGRGLQLLFYSVGIGQISSEVPQNLSASRPQDRQFILSSKKLLLSDSGFYLCAWSQGGGFSNSPLHFGNGTRLTVT.

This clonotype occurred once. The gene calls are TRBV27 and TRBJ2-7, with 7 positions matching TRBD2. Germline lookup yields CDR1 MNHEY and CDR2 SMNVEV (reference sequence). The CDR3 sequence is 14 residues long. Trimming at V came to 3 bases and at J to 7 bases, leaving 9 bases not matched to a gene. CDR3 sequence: CASSFSRGSGEQYF. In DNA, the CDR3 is TGTGCCAGCAGTTTTTCGCGGGGGTCGGGTGAGCAGTACTTC.

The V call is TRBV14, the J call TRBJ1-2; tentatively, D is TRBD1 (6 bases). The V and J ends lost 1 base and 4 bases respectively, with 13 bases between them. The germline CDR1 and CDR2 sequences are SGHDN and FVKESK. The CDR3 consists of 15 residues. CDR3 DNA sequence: TGTGCCAGCAGCCAAGTTGGGGGGCGCGGCTATGGCTACACCTTC. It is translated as CASSQVGGRGYGYTF.

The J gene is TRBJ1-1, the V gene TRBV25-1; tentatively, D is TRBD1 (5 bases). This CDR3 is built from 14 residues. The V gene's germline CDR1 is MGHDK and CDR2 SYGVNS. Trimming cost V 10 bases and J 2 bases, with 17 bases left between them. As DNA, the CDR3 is TGTGCCACCTCGAACCACCGGGACAACACTGAAGCTTTCTTT. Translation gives CATSNHRDNTEAFF.

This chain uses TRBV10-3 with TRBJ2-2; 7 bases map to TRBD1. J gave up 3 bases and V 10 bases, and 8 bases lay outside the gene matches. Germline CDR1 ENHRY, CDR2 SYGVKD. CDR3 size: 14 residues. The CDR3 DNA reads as TGTGCCAGCACGACAGGGATCGACACCGGGGAGCTGTTTTTT. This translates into CASTTGIDTGELFF.

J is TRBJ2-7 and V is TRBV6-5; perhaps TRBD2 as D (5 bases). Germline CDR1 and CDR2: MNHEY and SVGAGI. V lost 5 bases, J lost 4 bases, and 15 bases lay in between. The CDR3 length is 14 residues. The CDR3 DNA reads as TGTGCCAGCAGTCGCGTAGGTGGGAGTTACGAGCAGTACTTC. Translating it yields CASSRVGGSYEQYF.

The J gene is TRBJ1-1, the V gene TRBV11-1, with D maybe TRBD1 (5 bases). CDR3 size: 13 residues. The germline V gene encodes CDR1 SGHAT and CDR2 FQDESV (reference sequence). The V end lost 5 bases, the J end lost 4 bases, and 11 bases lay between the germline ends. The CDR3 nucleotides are TGTGCCAGCAGCCACCGTGGGGGCACTGAAGCTTTCTTT. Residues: CASSHRGGTEAFF.

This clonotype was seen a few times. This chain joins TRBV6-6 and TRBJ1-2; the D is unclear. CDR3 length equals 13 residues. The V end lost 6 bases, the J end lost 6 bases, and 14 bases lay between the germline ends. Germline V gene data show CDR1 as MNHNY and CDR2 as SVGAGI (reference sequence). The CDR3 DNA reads TGTGCCAGCAGCCGAGGGAGGGCAGATGGCTACACCTTC. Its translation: CASSRGRADGYTF.

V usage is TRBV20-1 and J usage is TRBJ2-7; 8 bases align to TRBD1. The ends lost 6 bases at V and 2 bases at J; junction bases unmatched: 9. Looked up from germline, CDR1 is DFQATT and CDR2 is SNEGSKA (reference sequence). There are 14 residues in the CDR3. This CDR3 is CSAGGQAGTYEQYF. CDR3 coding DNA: TGCAGTGCGGGGGGACAGGCGGGAACCTACGAGCAGTACTTC.